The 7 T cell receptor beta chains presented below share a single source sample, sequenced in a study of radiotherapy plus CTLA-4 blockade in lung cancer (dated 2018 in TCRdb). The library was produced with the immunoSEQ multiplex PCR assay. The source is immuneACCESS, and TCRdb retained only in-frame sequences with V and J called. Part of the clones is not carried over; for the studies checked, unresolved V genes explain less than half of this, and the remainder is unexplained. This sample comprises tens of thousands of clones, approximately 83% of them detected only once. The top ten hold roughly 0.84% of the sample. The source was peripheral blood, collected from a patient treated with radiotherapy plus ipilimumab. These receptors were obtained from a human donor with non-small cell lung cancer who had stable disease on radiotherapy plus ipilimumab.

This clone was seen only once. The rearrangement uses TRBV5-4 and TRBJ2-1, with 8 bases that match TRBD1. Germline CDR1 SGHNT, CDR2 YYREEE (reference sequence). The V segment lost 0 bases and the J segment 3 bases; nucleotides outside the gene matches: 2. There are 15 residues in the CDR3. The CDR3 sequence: CASSLATGDYNEQFF. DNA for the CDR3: TGTGCCAGCAGCTTGGCGACAGGGGACTACAATGAGCAGTTCTTC.

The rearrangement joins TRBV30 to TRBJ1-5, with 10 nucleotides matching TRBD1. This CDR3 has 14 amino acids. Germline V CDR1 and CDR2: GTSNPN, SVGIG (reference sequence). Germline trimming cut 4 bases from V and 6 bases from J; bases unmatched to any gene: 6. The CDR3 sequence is CAWNSGQGLQPQHF. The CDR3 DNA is TGTGCCTGGAATTCGGGACAGGGGCTTCAGCCCCAGCATTTT.

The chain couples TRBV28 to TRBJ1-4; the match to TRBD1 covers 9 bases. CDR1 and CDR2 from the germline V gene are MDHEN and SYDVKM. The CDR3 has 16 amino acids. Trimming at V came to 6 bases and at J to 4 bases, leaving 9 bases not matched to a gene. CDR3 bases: TGTGCCAGCAGGCCGGGACAGGGAATTCGTAATGAAAAACTGTTTTTT. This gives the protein CASRPGQGIRNEKLFF. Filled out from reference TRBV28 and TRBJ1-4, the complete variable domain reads DVKVTQSSRYLVKRTGEKVFLECVQDMDHENMFWYRQDPGLGLRLIYFSYDVKMKEKGDIPEGYSVSREKKERFSLILESASTNQTSMYLCASRPGQGIRNEKLFFGSGTQLSVL.

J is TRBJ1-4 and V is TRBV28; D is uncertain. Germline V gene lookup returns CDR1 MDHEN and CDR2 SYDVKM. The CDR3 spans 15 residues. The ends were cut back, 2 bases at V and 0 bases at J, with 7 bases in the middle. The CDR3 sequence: CASSLGSTTNEKLFF. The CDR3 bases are TGTGCCAGCAGTTTAGGGAGCACAACTAATGAAAAACTGTTTTTT.

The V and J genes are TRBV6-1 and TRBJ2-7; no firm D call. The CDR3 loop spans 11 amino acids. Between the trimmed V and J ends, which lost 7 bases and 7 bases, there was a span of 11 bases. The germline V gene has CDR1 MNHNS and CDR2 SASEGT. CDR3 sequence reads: CASMSPREQYF. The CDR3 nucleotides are TGTGCCAGCATGTCCCCGAGGGAGCAGTACTTC.

CDR3 region: CASSLRGLNEKLFF. The CDR3 DNA reads as TGTGCCAGCAGCTTAAGAGGACTTAATGAAAAACTGTTTTTT. The chain has TRBV27 and TRBJ1-4; D gene unclear. Trimming took 6 bases from V and 4 from J, leaving 12 bases between them. In germline, CDR1 is MNHEY, CDR2 SMNVEV (reference sequence). CDR3 length: 14 amino acids. The full variable domain, completed using reference TRBV27 and TRBJ1-4, is EAQVTQNPRYLITVTGKKLTVTCSQNMNHEYMSWYRQDPGLGLRQIYYSMNVEVTDKGDVPEGYKVSRKEKRNFPLILESPSPNQTSLYFCASSLRGLNEKLFFGSGTQLSVL.

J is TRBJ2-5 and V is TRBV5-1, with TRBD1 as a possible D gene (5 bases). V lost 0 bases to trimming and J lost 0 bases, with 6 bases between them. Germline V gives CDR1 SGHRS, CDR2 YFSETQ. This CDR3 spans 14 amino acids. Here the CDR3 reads CASSLGRDQETQYF. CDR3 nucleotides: TGCGCCAGCAGCTTGGGCAGGGACCAAGAGACCCAGTACTTC.